This T cell receptor (beta chain) stems from a study of shared clonotypes between healthy human individuals. Study context: Donors, aged 18 to 49, were two women and three men. Study-wide findings and caveats: Clonotypes shared by all four sorted-subset donors had higher generation probabilities than non-shared clonotypes.

Each cell subset's genomic DNA was divided evenly among several immunoSEQ plates. Sequenced by immunoSEQ multiplex PCR; TCRdb stores in-frame clones only, minus some. The sample shows about 2.1 million clones, 93% of them seen only once. The CDR3 covers 11 residues. Trimming removed 3 bases at V and 4 bases at J, with 1 base between. The germline V gene has CDR1 SNHLY and CDR2 FYNNEI. As defined, naive CD8 cells were CD45RO-negative and positively selected for CCR7, with terminally differentiated effector memory CD45RA+ cells excluded. On this clone itself: Antigen: not known. The same CDR3 can be traced to other DNA sequences in this sample.

The sequence was collected from a young man in good health. Some clones in this sample may be carry-over from other donors' samples. The source material was naive CD8+ T cells from PBMCs. The chain couples TRBV2 to TRBJ2-1; D unclear. The CDR3 loop reads CASSDYNEQFF. DNA of the CDR3: TGTGCCAGCAGTGATTACAATGAGCAGTTCTTC. Combining the CDR3 with reference TRBV2 and TRBJ2-1 gives the whole variable domain EPEVTQTPSHQVTQMGQEVILRCVPISNHLYFYWYRQILGQKVEFLVSFYNNEISEKSEIFDDQFSVERPDGSNFTLKIRSTKLEDSAMYFCASSDYNEQFFGPGTRLTVL.